These 3 T cell receptor beta chains came from one sample sequenced in a study of identical twins. TCRdb processed the 5' RACE reads anew with MiXCR; each CDR3 protein has one entry. The sample carries about 660,000 distinct CDR3 sequences, less than 10% recorded once. This sample was shared with a second study, whose subject was yellow fever vaccine responses in identical twins.

Material for sequencing was PBMCs. The source of these receptors is a woman under 30 in good health.

The gene calls are TRBV29-1 and TRBJ2-7; D might be TRBD2 (6 bases). Trimming stripped 1 base from V and 0 bases from J, with 16 bases between. The CDR3 consists of 16 residues. CDR1 is SQVTM and CDR2 is ANQGSEA in the germline V gene. CDR3 sequence reads: CSVEGLEGRSSYEQYF. CDR3 sequence (DNA): TGCAGCGTTGAAGGGCTGGAGGGCCGTAGCTCCTACGAGCAGTACTTC.

This clonotype occurred many times. The rearrangement joins TRBV3-1 to TRBJ2-2; 8 bases align to TRBD1. The germline gives CDR1 LGHDT, CDR2 YNNKEL (reference sequence). Trimming took 5 bases from V and 4 from J; bases not matched to a gene: 3. The CDR3 loop spans 14 amino acids. The CDR3 coding sequence is TGTGCCAGCAGCTCAGGGGGCCGCACCGGGGAGCTGTTTTTT. Amino acids: CASSSGGRTGELFF. Based on the CDR3 plus reference TRBV3-1 and TRBJ2-2, the full variable domain is DTAVSQTPKYLVTQMGNDKSIKCEQNLGHDTMYWYKQDSKKFLKIMFSYNNKELIINETVPNRFSPKSPDKAHLNLHINSLELGDSAVYFCASSSGGRTGELFFGEGSRLTVL.

The table lists this clonotype with a few counts. This chain connects TRBV12-3 or TRBV12-4 to TRBJ2-7, with TRBD1 matching over 9 bases. This CDR3 comprises 14 residues. J lost 6 bases, V lost 6 bases, and 9 bases had no gene match. CDR3 region: CASSSGTGRVEQYF. The CDR3 nucleotides read TGTGCCAGCAGCTCCGGGACAGGGCGGGTCGAGCAGTACTTC.